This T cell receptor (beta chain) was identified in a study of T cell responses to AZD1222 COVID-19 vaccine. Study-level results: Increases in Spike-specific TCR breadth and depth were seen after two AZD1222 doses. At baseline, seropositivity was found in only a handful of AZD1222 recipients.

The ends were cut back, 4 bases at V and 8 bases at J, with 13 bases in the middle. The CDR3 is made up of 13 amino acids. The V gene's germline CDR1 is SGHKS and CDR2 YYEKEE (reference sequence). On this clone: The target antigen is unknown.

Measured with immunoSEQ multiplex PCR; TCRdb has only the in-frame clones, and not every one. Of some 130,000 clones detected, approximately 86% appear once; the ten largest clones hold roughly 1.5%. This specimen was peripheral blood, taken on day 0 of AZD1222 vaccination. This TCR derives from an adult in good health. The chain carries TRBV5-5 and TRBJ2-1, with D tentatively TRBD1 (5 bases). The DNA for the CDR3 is TGTGCCAGCAGCCTGGTAGGGGCACATGAGCAGTTCTTC. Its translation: CASSLVGAHEQFF. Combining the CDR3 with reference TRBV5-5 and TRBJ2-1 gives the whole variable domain DAGVTQSPTHLIKTRGQQVTLRCSPISGHKSVSWYQQVLGQGPQFIFQYYEKEERGRGNFPDRFSARQFPNYSSELNVNALLLGDSALYLCASSLVGAHEQFFGPGTRLTVL.